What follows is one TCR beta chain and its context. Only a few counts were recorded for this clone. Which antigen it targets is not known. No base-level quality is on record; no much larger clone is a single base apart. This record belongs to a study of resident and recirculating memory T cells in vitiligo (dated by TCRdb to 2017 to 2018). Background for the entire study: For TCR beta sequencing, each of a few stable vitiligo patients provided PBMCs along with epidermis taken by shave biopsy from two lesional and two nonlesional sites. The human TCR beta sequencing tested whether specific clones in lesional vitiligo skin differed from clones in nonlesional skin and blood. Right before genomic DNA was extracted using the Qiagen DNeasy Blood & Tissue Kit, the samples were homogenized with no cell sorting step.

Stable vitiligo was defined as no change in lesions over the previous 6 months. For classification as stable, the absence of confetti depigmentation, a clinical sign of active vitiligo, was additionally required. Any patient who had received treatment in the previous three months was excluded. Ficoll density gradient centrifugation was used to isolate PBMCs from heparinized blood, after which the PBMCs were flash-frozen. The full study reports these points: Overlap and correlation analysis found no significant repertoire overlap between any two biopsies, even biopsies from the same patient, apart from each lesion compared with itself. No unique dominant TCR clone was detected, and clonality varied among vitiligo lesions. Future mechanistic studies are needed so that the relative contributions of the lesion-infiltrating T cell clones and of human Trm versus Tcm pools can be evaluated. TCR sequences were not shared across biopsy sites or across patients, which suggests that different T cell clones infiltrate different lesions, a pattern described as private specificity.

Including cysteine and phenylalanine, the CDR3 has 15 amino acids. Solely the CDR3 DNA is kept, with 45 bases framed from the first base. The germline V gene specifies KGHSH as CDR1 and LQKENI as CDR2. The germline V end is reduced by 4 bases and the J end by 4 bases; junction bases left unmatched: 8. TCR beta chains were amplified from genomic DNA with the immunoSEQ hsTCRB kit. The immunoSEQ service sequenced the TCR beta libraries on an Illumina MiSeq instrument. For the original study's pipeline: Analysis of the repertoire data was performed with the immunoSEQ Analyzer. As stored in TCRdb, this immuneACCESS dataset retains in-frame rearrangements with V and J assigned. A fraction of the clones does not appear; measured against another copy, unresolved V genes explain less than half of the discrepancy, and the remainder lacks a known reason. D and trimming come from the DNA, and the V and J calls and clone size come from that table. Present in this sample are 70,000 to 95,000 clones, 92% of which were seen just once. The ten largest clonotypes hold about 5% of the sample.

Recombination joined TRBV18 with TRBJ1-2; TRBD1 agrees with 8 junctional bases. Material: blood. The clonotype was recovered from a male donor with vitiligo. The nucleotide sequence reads TGTGCCAGCTCACTGCAGGGGGCGGCTAGCTATGGCTACACCTTC. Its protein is CASSLQGAASYGYTF.